These T cell receptor beta chains were read from a single sample in a study of spatial heterogeneity in lung cancer. MiXCR, run by TCRdb on the 5' RACE reads, gives a single entry per CDR3 protein. The data show more than 65,000 distinct CDR3 sequences, approximately 8% seen once. The source was PBMCs, collected at surgery. The receptors stem from a male donor with early-stage non-small cell lung cancer. Both conserved end residues are part of each CDR3. A D gene is named only where the DNA matches it firmly. Expanded clones get a size class; other rows say once, few or many, or leave the size out.

j_call | d_call | v_call | clone_size | cdr3_nt | cdr3_aa
TRBJ2-1 | TRBD2 | TRBV9 | many | TGTGCCAGCAGCCCCCGGCTAGCGGGAGGGGGGCAGTTCTTC | CASSPRLAGGGQFF
TRBJ2-1 | TRBD1 | TRBV25-1 | . | TGTACCAGCAGTGCGACAGGGGGCGCCTACAATGAGCAGTTCTTC | CTSSATGGAYNEQFF
TRBJ2-3 | TRBD2 | TRBV18 | . | TGTGCCAGCTCACCTTTCCGGACTAGCGGGAGCACAGATACGCAGTATTTT | CASSPFRTSGSTDTQYF
TRBJ2-4 | TRBD2 | TRBV30 | many | TGTGCCTGGACCGGACTAGCGGGAGGTGCCTTGGCCAAAAACATTCAGTACTTC | CAWTGLAGGALAKNIQYF
TRBJ1-2 | . | TRBV3-1 | . | TGTGCCAGCAGCCAGGGGCCGGGACAATTAACCTGGAACTATGGCTACACCTTC | CASSQGPGQLTWNYGYTF
TRBJ2-3 | . | TRBV5-1 | few | TGCGCCAGCAGCGAATACCGGTATACGCAGTATTTT | CASSEYRYTQYF
TRBJ2-7 | . | TRBV20-1 | many | TGCAGTGCTAGAGATGAAGAGGGTCTGGTCTACGAGCAGTACTTC | CSARDEEGLVYEQYF
TRBJ2-2 | . | TRBV27 | . | TGTGCCAGCAGTTTCATGGGAACCGGGGAGCTGTTTTTT | CASSFMGTGELFF
TRBJ2-6 | . | TRBV24-1 | many | TGTGCCACCAGTGATTCCCCACGCTCTGGGGCCAACGTCCTGACTTTC | CATSDSPRSGANVLTF
TRBJ2-7 | TRBD1 | TRBV5-1 | many | TGCGCCAGCAGCTTGGTAACCGGGACAGGGGCCATCGAGCAGTACTTC | CASSLVTGTGAIEQYF
TRBJ2-7 | . | TRBV7-8 | many | TGTGCCAGCAGCCAACTAGCACTGGCCTACGAGCAGTACTTC | CASSQLALAYEQYF
TRBJ1-5 | . | TRBV6-5 | . | TGTGCCAGCAGTTACTCGAAACAGGGCAATCAGCCCCAGCATTTT | CASSYSKQGNQPQHF
TRBJ2-5 | . | TRBV7-2 | many | TGTGCCAGCAGCTTAGTAAGATTAGGGGAGACCCAGTACTTC | CASSLVRLGETQYF
TRBJ1-6 | . | TRBV20-1 | few | TGCAGTGCTACCAGACAGGAGCGAAATTCACCCCTCCACTTT | CSATRQERNSPLHF
TRBJ2-7 | . | TRBV6-5 | few | TGTGCCAGCAGTAACACGGGTCTTGACTACGAGCAGTACTTC | CASSNTGLDYEQYF
TRBJ2-7 | . | TRBV24-1 | many | TGTGCCACCAGTGATTCGGGTAGTACCTACGAGCAGTACTTC | CATSDSGSTYEQYF
TRBJ1-3 | . | TRBV6-2/TRBV6-3 | many | TGTGCCAGCAGTTACTCGACAGTTTTCGGGTCTGGAAACACCATATATTTT | CASSYSTVFGSGNTIYF